This T cell receptor (beta chain) was sequenced in a study of cytomegalovirus exposure and HLA in healthy donors. Germline-derived CDR1 and CDR2 are MNHEY and SMNVEV (reference sequence). This CDR3 is built from 13 residues. The V and J ends lost 3 bases and 6 bases, in that order; junction bases with no gene match: 3. 60 Vbeta and 13 Jbeta primers were used in PCR. Assay used: immunoSEQ multiplex PCR; TCRdb lists only in-frame clones, some missing. The data show about 170,000 clones, around 80% seen once. The genes are TRBV27 and TRBJ1-2; TRBD1 matches 8 bases. Material for sequencing was PBMCs. The sequence was obtained from a man aged 18 to 29 in good health and CMV-seronegative. The CDR3 region is CASSFDRGNGYTF. DNA of the CDR3: TGTGCCAGCAGTTTCGACAGGGGAAATGGCTACACCTTC.